This entry describes one T cell receptor (beta chain). The antigen is not known. Repertoires were generated with immunoSEQ multiplex PCR, while TCRdb's copy carries only in-frame clones and drops some. This sample has approximately 52,000 clones, with 70% to 90% found just once. The record originates from a study of T cells after posttransplantation cyclophosphamide. The germline V gene encodes CDR1 SGHNT and CDR2 YYREEE (reference sequence). Trimming pared 2 bases from V and 3 bases from J, leaving 12 bases between. This CDR3 has 14 residues. Overall study results and limits: Skin or GI-infiltrating T cells shared few TRB sequences with blood.

This sequence originates from a man aged 30 to 45 with a blood cancer, CMV-positive, and with a related stem cell donor. V usage is TRBV5-4 and J usage is TRBJ2-7; a possible D gene is TRBD1 (5 bases). The sequenced sample consisted of PBMCs. Here the CDR3 reads CASSLDREVYEQYF. Here the CDR3 DNA reads TGTGCCAGCAGCTTAGACAGAGAGGTCTACGAGCAGTACTTC.